This T cell receptor beta chain was identified in a study of blood T cells in healthy people across ages. General study points: Versus aged donors, long-lived donors had higher diversity and more naive CD4+ cells. Because donor CMV status was unknown, expanded clonotype changes were possibly confounded.

This clonotype was counted ten times or more. Its antigen is still unknown. V was shortened by 3 bases and J by 0 bases, with 12 bases between the two germline ends. Per germline, CDR1 SGHTA and CDR2 FQGTGA. The CDR3 consists of 16 residues. A second PCR, run for about 7 to 11 cycles, used a sample-barcoded 5' primer plus a J-beta primer mix. Each cDNA molecule carried a tag from a template-switch adaptor that contained 12 random nucleotides. TCRdb re-called the 5' RACE reads through MiXCR, storing one row per CDR3 protein. The top ten clones hold approximately 15% of a sample with 600,000 to 800,000 distinct CDR3 sequences, over 40% of them seen once.

The source material was blood. The chain links TRBV7-3 to TRBJ2-1; D possibly uses TRBD1 or TRBD2 (5 bases each). The sequence was obtained from a woman of 80 years or more in good health. CDR3 coding DNA: TGTGCCAGCAGCTTTAAGGGACGTAGCTCCTACAATGAGCAGTTCTTC. Translation: CASSFKGRSSYNEQFF.